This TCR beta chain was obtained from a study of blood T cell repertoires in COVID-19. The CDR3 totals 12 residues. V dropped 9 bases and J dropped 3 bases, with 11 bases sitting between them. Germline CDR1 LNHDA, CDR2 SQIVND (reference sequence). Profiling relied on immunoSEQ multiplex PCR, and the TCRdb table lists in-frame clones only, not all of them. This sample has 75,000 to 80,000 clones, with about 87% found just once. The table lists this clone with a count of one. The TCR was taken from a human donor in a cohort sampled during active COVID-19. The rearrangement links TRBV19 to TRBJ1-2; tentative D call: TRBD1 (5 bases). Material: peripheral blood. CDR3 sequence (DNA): TGTGCCAGCCAGGGAAGGGACTATGGCTACACCTTC. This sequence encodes CASQGRDYGYTF.